These 10 T cell receptor beta chains share one sample of origin, sequenced in a study of T cell repertoires in cytomegalovirus infection. The antigens these receptors bind are not known. TCRdb independently ran MiXCR on the reads; one entry per CDR3 protein. The sample lists approximately 300,000 distinct CDR3 sequences, roughly 29% occurring once. The sample in question was cultured PBMCs, obtained from culture after CMV antigen stimulation. The receptors come from a human donor in good health (CMV status not recorded). Some clones in this sample may be carry-over from other donors' samples.

This clonotype was picked up a small number of times. The CDR3 reads CASSAPDRALSYNEQFF. In DNA form, the CDR3 reads TGTGCCAGCAGCGCCCCTGACAGGGCGCTCTCCTACAATGAGCAGTTCTTC. V gene TRBV7-8 combines with J gene TRBJ2-1, with 7 bases identical to TRBD1. Trimming took 5 bases from V and 0 from J; bases not matched to a gene: 10. The length of the CDR3 is 17 residues. Germline-derived CDR1 and CDR2 are SGHVS and FQNEAQ.

This clonotype has just a few counts. The V and J genes are TRBV6-1 and TRBJ1-1; weak D call: TRBD1 (5 bases). V was clipped by 4 bases and J by 1 base, with 10 bases between them. CDR1 is MNHNS and CDR2 is SASEGT in the germline V gene. CDR3 size: 14 residues. The CDR3 sequence: CASSVRQQNTEAFF. The CDR3 DNA reads TGTGCCAGCAGTGTTCGACAGCAGAACACTGAAGCTTTCTTT.

The J gene is TRBJ1-6, the V gene TRBV12-3 or TRBV12-4; D is unresolved. V gave up 6 bases and J gave up 7 bases, with 13 bases separating them. The length of the CDR3 is 14 residues. CDR3 loop: CASSSVGENSPLHF. CDR3 DNA sequence: TGTGCCAGCAGCTCGGTCGGGGAGAATTCACCCCTCCACTTT.

This clonotype came up many times. The chain couples TRBV7-2 to TRBJ1-1, with D unresolved. V dropped 5 bases and J dropped 4 bases, with 14 bases sitting between them. The CDR3 sequence is 14 residues long. Germline assignment: CDR1 SGHTA and CDR2 FQGNSA. The CDR3 DNA follows: TGTGCCAGCAGCCTCATCGCGACGGTCACTGAAGCTTTCTTT. Translated: CASSLIATVTEAFF. Complete variable domain (other parts from reference TRBV7-2 and TRBJ1-1): GAGVSQSPSNKVTEKGKDVELRCDPISGHTALYWYRQSLGQGLEFLIYFQGNSAPDKSGLPSDRFSAERTGGSVSTLTIQRTQQEDSAVYLCASSLIATVTEAFFGQGTRLTVV.

This clonotype came up a few times. The chain joins TRBV28 to TRBJ1-2, with D unclear. Trimming pared 6 bases from V and 2 bases from J, leaving 10 bases between. CDR3 size: 13 residues. Germline V gene lookup returns CDR1 MDHEN and CDR2 SYDVKM. Here the CDR3 reads CASSPGFNYGYTF. The DNA of the CDR3 is TGTGCCAGCAGCCCGGGTTTCAACTATGGCTACACCTTC.

The chain links TRBV19 to TRBJ1-1, with 9 bases lining up with TRBD1. V shed 4 bases and J 11 bases; nucleotides not matched to a gene: 5. The length of the CDR3 is 12 residues. Germline values: CDR1 LNHDA, CDR2 SQIVND (reference sequence). This CDR3 is CASSTGQGGAFF. DNA for the CDR3: TGTGCCAGTAGTACGGGACAGGGAGGGGCTTTCTTT. Looking up the rest from reference TRBV19 and TRBJ1-1 gives the full variable domain: DGGITQSPKYLFRKEGQNVTLSCEQNLNHDAMYWYRQDPGQGLRLIYYSQIVNDFQKGDIAEGYSVSREKKESFPLTVTSAQKNPTAFYLCASSTGQGGAFFGQGTRLTVV.

This rearrangement joins TRBV7-3 to TRBJ2-5; D is unclear. Looked up from germline, CDR1 is SGHTA and CDR2 is FQGTGA. V was pared by 4 bases and J by 4 bases, with 10 bases between. This CDR3 has 13 residues. In DNA form, the CDR3 reads TGTGCCAGCAGCTCCCACCCCCGAGAGACCCAGTACTTC. This codes for CASSSHPRETQYF.

The chain links TRBV5-4 to TRBJ1-5; D not resolved. The CDR3 runs 13 residues. Germline loops: CDR1 SGHNT, CDR2 YYREEE (reference sequence). With 4 bases removed from V and 7 bases from J, the gap between germline ends came to 12 bases. This chain's CDR3 is CASSLDGIQPQHF. The CDR3 region has the DNA TGTGCCAGCAGCCTGGACGGAATCCAGCCCCAGCATTTT. The variable domain in full, with the rest retrieved from reference TRBV5-4 and TRBJ1-5, is ETGVTQSPTHLIKTRGQQVTLRCSSQSGHNTVSWYQQALGQGPQFIFQYYREEENGRGNFPPRFSGLQFPNYSSELNVNALELDDSALYLCASSLDGIQPQHFGDGTRLSIL.

A few counts support this clonotype. V gene TRBV27 combines with J gene TRBJ1-1; 7 nucleotides match TRBD1. This CDR3 has 17 residues. Germline V gene lookup returns CDR1 MNHEY and CDR2 SMNVEV (reference sequence). Trimming at V came to 6 bases and at J to 0 bases, leaving 13 bases not matched to a gene. In nucleotides, the CDR3 is TGTGCCAGCAGCGCCGGGGACAGAATTCCCATGAACACTGAAGCTTTCTTT. Its protein product is CASSAGDRIPMNTEAFF.

The rearrangement uses TRBV7-8 and TRBJ2-4; 13 bases agree with TRBD2. In germline, CDR1 is SGHVS, CDR2 FQNEAQ. Trimming took 5 bases from V and 6 from J; bases not matched to a gene: 7. The CDR3 runs to 16 residues. The CDR3 DNA reads as TGTGCCAGCAGCATAGGGGGACTAGCGGGACGAAACATTCAGTACTTC. Translation gives CASSIGGLAGRNIQYF.